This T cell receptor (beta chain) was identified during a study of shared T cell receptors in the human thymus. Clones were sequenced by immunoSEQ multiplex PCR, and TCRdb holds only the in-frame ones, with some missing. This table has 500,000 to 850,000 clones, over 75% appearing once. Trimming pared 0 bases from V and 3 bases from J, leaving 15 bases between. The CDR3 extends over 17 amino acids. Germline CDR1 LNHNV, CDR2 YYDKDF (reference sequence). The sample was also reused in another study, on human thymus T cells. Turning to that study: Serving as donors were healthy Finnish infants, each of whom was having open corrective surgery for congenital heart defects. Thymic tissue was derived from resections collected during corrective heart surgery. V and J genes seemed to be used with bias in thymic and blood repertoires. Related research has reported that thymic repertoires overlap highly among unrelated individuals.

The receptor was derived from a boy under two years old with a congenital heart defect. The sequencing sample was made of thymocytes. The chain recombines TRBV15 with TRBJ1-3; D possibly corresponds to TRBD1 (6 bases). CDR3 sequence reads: CATSRDGEGESGNTIYF. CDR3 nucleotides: TGTGCCACCAGCAGAGATGGGGAGGGGGAAAGTGGAAACACCATATATTTT.